Described below is a single T cell receptor (beta chain) sequence and its context. The sample is drawn from a study of blood T cell repertoires in COVID-19. The CDR3 has 14 residues. V shed 5 bases and J 8 bases; nucleotides not matched to a gene: 6. Germline V gives CDR1 MGHRA, CDR2 YSYEKL. Method: immunoSEQ multiplex PCR; TCRdb's copy keeps in-frame clones and lacks some. Found here are under 300,000 clones, approximately 83% of them singletons; the top ten hold 1.9%. The J gene is TRBJ1-4, the V gene TRBV4-1; 9 nucleotides agree with TRBD1. The sequenced material came from peripheral blood. The receptor was derived from a man aged 30-40 years who had recovered from COVID-19. The CDR3 bases are TGCGCCAGCAGCTCCCAGGACAGGGGAGAAAAACTGTTTTTT. Protein sequence: CASSSQDRGEKLFF.